One TCR beta chain is described in this entry. CDR1 is MDHEN and CDR2 is SYDVKM in the germline V gene. Trimming cost V 1 base and J 4 bases, with 4 bases left between them. The CDR3 length is 12 residues. These data are taken from a study of cytomegalovirus exposure and HLA in healthy donors. PCR primers comprised 60 Vbeta and 13 Jbeta primers. Here immunoSEQ multiplex PCR was the method, and the copy in TCRdb shows in-frame clones only, minus some. The table lists some 80,000 clones, more than 60% of them singletons. The receptor was derived from a man aged 18 to 29 in good health and CMV-seropositive. Sequencing was done on a sample of PBMCs. The chain combines TRBV28 with TRBJ1-2; D gene unclear. This chain's CDR3 is CASSLSFYGYTF. CDR3 bases: TGTGCCAGCAGTTTATCCTTCTATGGCTACACCTTC.